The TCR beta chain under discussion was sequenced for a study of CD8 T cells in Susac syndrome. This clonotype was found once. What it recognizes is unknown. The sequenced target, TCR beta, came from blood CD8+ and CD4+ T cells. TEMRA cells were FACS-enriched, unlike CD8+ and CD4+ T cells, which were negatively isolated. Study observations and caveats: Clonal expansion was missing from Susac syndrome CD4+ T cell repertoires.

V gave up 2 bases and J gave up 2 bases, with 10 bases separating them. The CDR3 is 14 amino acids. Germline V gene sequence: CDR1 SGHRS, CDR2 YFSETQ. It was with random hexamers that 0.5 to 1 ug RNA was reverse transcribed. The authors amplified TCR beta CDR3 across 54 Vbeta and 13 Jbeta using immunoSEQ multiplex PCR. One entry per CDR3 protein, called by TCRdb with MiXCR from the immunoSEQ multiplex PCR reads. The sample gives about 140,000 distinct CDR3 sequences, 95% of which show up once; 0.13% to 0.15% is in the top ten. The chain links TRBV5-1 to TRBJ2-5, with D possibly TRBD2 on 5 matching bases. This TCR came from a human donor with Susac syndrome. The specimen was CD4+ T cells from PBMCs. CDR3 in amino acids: CASSFEPGQETQYF. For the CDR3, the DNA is TGCGCCAGCAGCTTTGAGCCGGGGCAAGAGACCCAGTACTTC.